The 10 T cell receptor beta chains given below trace back to one sample, sequenced in a study of T cell repertoires in cytomegalovirus infection. In TCRdb, the reads were re-called with MiXCR into one record per CDR3 protein. Of approximately 490,000 distinct CDR3 sequences in the sample, about 10% were seen once. Sequencing was done on a sample of PBMCs. These receptors were obtained from a human donor in good health (CMV status not recorded). Some clones in this sample may be carry-over from other donors' samples.

This clonotype was seen repeatedly, ten times or more. V is TRBV7-8 and J is TRBJ2-5; D is ambiguous. Germline V gene lookup returns CDR1 SGHVS and CDR2 FQNEAQ. V was trimmed by 1 base and J by 1 base, leaving 4 bases between them. CDR3 length: 13 residues. This chain's CDR3 is CASSLGIQETQYF. CDR3 sequence (DNA): TGTGCCAGCAGCTTAGGGATCCAAGAGACCCAGTACTTC.

The table lists this clonotype with many counts. V and J are TRBV7-3 and TRBJ2-1; 9 bases line up with TRBD2. The CDR3 contains 16 residues. Losses at the gene ends were 5 bases for V and 6 bases for J; bases not matched to a gene: 11. Germline V gene sequence: CDR1 SGHTA, CDR2 FQGTGA. CDR3 amino acids: CASSPLGSGSLNEQFF. In DNA, the CDR3 is TGTGCCAGCAGCCCGTTGGGTAGCGGGAGTCTCAATGAGCAGTTCTTC.

A few counts support this clonotype. This rearrangement joins TRBV2 to TRBJ2-7; D ambiguous. The CDR3 extends over 15 amino acids. The V gene's germline CDR1 is SNHLY and CDR2 FYNNEI. V was clipped by 1 base and J by 4 bases, with 14 bases between them. The CDR3: CASSEEEVAYYEQYF. For the CDR3, the DNA is TGTGCCAGCAGTGAAGAAGAAGTAGCCTATTACGAGCAGTACTTC.

The gene calls are TRBV7-9 and TRBJ1-1; TRBD1 is a possible D gene (5 bases). Germline-derived CDR1 and CDR2 are SEHNR and FQNEAQ (reference sequence). Trimming removed 4 bases at V and 4 bases at J, with 22 bases between. This CDR3 region has 17 residues. The CDR3 protein is CASSSPGGVGRSTEAFF. For the CDR3, the DNA is TGTGCCAGCAGCTCACCCGGGGGGGTAGGTCGGAGCACTGAAGCTTTCTTT.

A few counts support this clonotype. The rearrangement links TRBV29-1 to TRBJ2-3, with D uncertain. Germline assignment: CDR1 SQVTM and CDR2 ANQGSEA. This CDR3 contains 13 residues. The ends were cut back, 5 bases at V and 2 bases at J, with 11 bases in the middle. CDR3 bases: TGCAGCGTTCTAGGAAGATTCACAGATACGCAGTATTTT. This translates into CSVLGRFTDTQYF.

This clonotype was seen more than once but under ten times. This chain joins TRBV25-1 and TRBJ1-5; tentative D call: TRBD1 (5 bases). V lost 2 bases and J 4 bases, leaving 12 bases between the germline ends. Germline lookup yields CDR1 MGHDK and CDR2 SYGVNS. CDR3 length equals 15 residues. The CDR3 nucleotides read TGTGCCAGCAGTGAAGGGCAGGGTGGGAATCAGCCCCAGCATTTT. Residues: CASSEGQGGNQPQHF.

This clonotype was seen ten or more times. In nucleotides, the CDR3 is TGTGCCAGCAGTCAGGGGAGGGAAAACACCATATATTTT. As protein: CASSQGRENTIYF. The V call is TRBV28, the J call TRBJ1-3; D may be TRBD1 (6 bases). CDR3 length equals 13 residues. Germline V gives CDR1 MDHEN, CDR2 SYDVKM. V was pared by 5 bases and J by 6 bases, with 11 bases between.

This clonotype was seen only a few times. The chain recombines TRBV5-1 with TRBJ1-1; D is ambiguous. Germline CDR1 SGHRS, CDR2 YFSETQ. Trimming left V 4 bases short and J 5 bases short, with 15 bases between. The CDR3 is made up of 14 amino acids. CDR3 loop: CASSGGMEGTEAFF. Here the CDR3 DNA reads TGCGCCAGCAGCGGCGGGATGGAAGGAACTGAAGCTTTCTTT. The variable domain in full, completed from reference TRBV5-1 and TRBJ1-1, reads KAGVTQTPRYLIKTRGQQVTLSCSPISGHRSVSWYQQTPGQGLQFLFEYFSETQRNKGNFPGRFSGRQFSNSRSEMNVSTLELGDSALYLCASSGGMEGTEAFFGQGTRLTVV.

J is TRBJ2-7 and V is TRBV10-3; 8 nucleotides agree with TRBD2. With V trimmed by 10 bases and J by 1 base, 9 bases remained unmatched. The CDR3 sequence is 14 residues long. Germline-derived CDR1 and CDR2 are ENHRY and SYGVKD. The CDR3 loop reads CATTGRAGSYEQYF. The DNA of the CDR3 is TGTGCCACCACCGGGAGGGCCGGGTCCTACGAGCAGTACTTC.

This clonotype was detected ten times or more. V and J are TRBV10-3 and TRBJ1-5, with D possibly matching TRBD1 (5 bases). Trimming removed 6 bases at V and 1 base at J, with 10 bases between. The CDR3 runs to 14 residues. Germline CDR1 is ENHRY and CDR2 is SYGVKD. The CDR3 sequence: CAIRTGLSNQPQHF. The CDR3 DNA is TGTGCCATCAGAACAGGACTAAGCAATCAGCCCCAGCATTTT.